This paragraph covers one T cell receptor beta chain sequence. Its target antigen remains unknown. Base qualities are not recorded, but no much larger clone differs from it by a single base. A single peripheral blood draw of around 100 mL on average was collected from each donor into heparinised tubes. Using a panel that included CD45RO, CCR7, CD25, CD127, CD95 and CD27, naive, central memory, regulatory and stem cell-like memory CD4+ T cells were sorted on a BD FACSAria II. Purity was above 95% for every sorted population. PBMCs were separated immediately by Lymphoprep density gradient centrifugation and were stained directly, without being cultured. To minimize batch effects, samples were stained and sorted in pairs, one healthy donor with one patient per experiment. The entire amount of isolated RNA was reverse transcribed using the High Capacity cDNA Reverse Transcription Kit, so the sequenced TCRB transcripts were expressed ones. Deep immunoSEQ sequencing was performed on naive, central memory and regulatory T cell samples, with an average of roughly 3.3 million total reads per sample. After sorted cells were lysed in RLT buffer, RNA was extracted with DNase-treated RNeasy Micro or Mini kits, with the choice depending on cell number. To prevent cross-contamination, each cell subset was processed individually, whereas patient and healthy donor samples were processed jointly. The immunoSEQ multiplex PCR was used to amplify TCRB sequences from cDNA, generating 87-bp fragments that spanned the CDR3 region. Sequencing of the amplicons was done on the Illumina HiSeq platform. Per the source publication's procedure: Synthetic template baselines were used to correct PCR bias computationally, reads within Hamming distance 2 were collapsed together, and singletons that could not be merged were discarded. Reads were aligned against IMGT so that V, D and J genes, CDR3 length and insertions or deletions at six rearrangement sites could be assigned. Within each subset, clonotype counts were normalized to sorted cell number, after which true diversity and Gini coefficients were computed with the tcR R package. The overlap coefficient, calculated on TCRB nucleotide sequences, was used to measure repertoire sharing. Out-of-frame TCRB sequences from naive cells were analyzed to stand in for the pre-selection repertoire. Imported from immuneACCESS, the table was reduced by TCRdb to in-frame sequences with V and J called. These copies leave out some clones; in studies compared against another copy, an unresolved V gene accounts for under half, and the cause of the remainder is not known. That table gives V, J and clone size, and the DNA gave D and trimming. Here the sample has around 240,000 clones; around 15% occur a single time. In total, the top ten clones hold 0.065% to 0.1% of the sample.

The data belong to a study of beta chain features in type 1 diabetes (dated by TCRdb to the late 2010s). Context from the whole study: Mean age, gender distribution, total cell number and subset yield did not differ between patients and healthy donors. In the study, TCRB repertoires of sorted circulating CD4+ T cell subsets from recently diagnosed type 1 diabetes patients were compared with those of matched healthy donors. Across all samples, some 100,000,000 sorted cells were examined, and cell number per subset correlated strongly with RNA yield. Regulatory and stem cell-like memory subsets were isolated from only 8 patients and roughly eight healthy donors, whereas naive and central memory subsets came from all 30 or so donors.

CDR1 and CDR2 are read off the germline V gene as SGHDN and FVKESK. Taken from cysteine to phenylalanine, the CDR3 has 15 residues. Only CDR3 DNA remains: 45 bases, in frame from the first base. Relative to germline, V is missing 4 bases and J is missing 5 bases, with 7 bases of the junction outside any gene match. The full study reports these points: In all four CD4+ subsets, TCRB CDR3 length was moderately but significantly shorter in type 1 diabetes patients. Sequencing cDNA rather than genomic DNA could over-represent highly expressing activated cells, although activation and CD3 levels did not differ between groups. The naive, central memory and regulatory TCRB repertoires appeared to resemble one another more closely among patients than among healthy donors. Because small numbers of individuals were included in the HLA sub-analyses, any influence of HLA type on TCRB rearrangement was left unresolved. Shorter templates might be favored by PCR, yet because patient and control samples were amplified and corrected together, any such skew would affect both groups equally. At VDJ recombination sites, patients with type 1 diabetes made fewer insertions and deleted more nucleotides, a pattern implying thymic rearrangement abnormalities.

The sequenced material came from naive CD4+ T cells from blood. The intended sense of this specimen's cell subset or site label: true naive CD4+ T cells. The chain uses TRBV14 and TRBJ2-2; TRBD2 fits 7 bases in the junction. The sequence was collected from a young man with type 1 diabetes. The nucleotide sequence is given as TGTGCCAGCAGCCCAGCGGGGCAAGGGACCGGGGAGCTGTTTTTT. It translates to CASSPAGQGTGELFF.